The rows below give T cell receptor beta chains drawn from one sample of a study of T-cell memory formation after mild COVID-19. TCRdb itself ran the 5' RACE reads through MiXCR, one entry per CDR3 protein. The sample lists fewer than 550,000 distinct CDR3 sequences, 20% seen once, with roughly 8% in the top ten. The sample consisted of PBMCs or a T cell subset sorted from them (not recorded which). These receptors all stem from an adult woman who had mild COVID-19 (a few samples of this study predate the infection). Cell type and time point are not known. Each CDR3 is given with its conserved first and last residue. D genes are given only for firm matches. Size is omitted from some rows. Given values are once, few, many or a class for expanded clones.

-	TRBJ1-2	few	TRBV5-1	TGCGCCAGCAGCTTGGCCGAAGGCCCGGCCTACACCTTC	CASSLAEGPAYTF
-	TRBJ2-5	-	TRBV4-3	TGCGCCAGCAGCCAAGAAGCCCTCCAGGGAACCCAGTACTTC	CASSQEALQGTQYF
-	TRBJ2-7	-	TRBV4-1	TGCGCCAGCAGCACACAGATATCCTACGAGCAGTACTTC	CASSTQISYEQYF
-	TRBJ1-1	-	TRBV7-6	TGTGCCAGCAGCTTAGATGGGGATGTACGCACTGAAGCTTTCTTT	CASSLDGDVRTEAFF
-	TRBJ2-7	few	TRBV9	TGTGCCAGCAGCCCCGACAGTGCCTCCTACGAGCAGTACTTC	CASSPDSASYEQYF
-	TRBJ2-2	few	TRBV5-1	TGCGCCAGCAGCTTGAATGATGGGCAGATTTACACCGGGGAGCTGTTTTTT	CASSLNDGQIYTGELFF
-	TRBJ2-5	few	TRBV24-1	TGTGCCACCAGTACAGGGGAGACCCAGTACTTC	CATSTGETQYF
TRBD2	TRBJ2-1	-	TRBV29-1	TGCAGCGTCGCTACGACTAGCGGGCTGTACAATGAGCAGTTCTTC	CSVATTSGLYNEQFF
-	TRBJ2-7	few	TRBV19	TGTGCCAGTACCCCAGGGGCCTGGTACGAGCAGTACTTC	CASTPGAWYEQYF
TRBD1	TRBJ2-2	few	TRBV7-2	TGTGCCAGCCCCATTGACAGGGGGTGGAACACCGGGGAGCTGTTTTTT	CASPIDRGWNTGELFF
TRBD1	TRBJ1-2	once	TRBV20-1	TGCAGTGCGGACCGGGACAGGACGGATGGCTACACCTTC	CSADRDRTDGYTF
-	TRBJ2-1	-	TRBV7-2	TGTGCCAGCAGCTTAGTGGGACTCGGCATACACAATGAGCAGTTCTTC	CASSLVGLGIHNEQFF
-	TRBJ1-2	few	TRBV7-9	TGTGCCAGCAGCTTAGCCTATACAGGGAATTATGGCTACACCTTC	CASSLAYTGNYGYTF
-	TRBJ2-1	-	TRBV5-1	TGCGCCAGCAGATCCCTGGAGGGCAGGTCCTACAATGAGCAGTTCTTC	CASRSLEGRSYNEQFF
TRBD1	TRBJ1-2	few	TRBV19	TGTGCCAGTAGTAACAGGGGTAACTATGGCTACACCTTC	CASSNRGNYGYTF
-	TRBJ1-1	-	TRBV7-9	TGTGCCAGCAGTCCCGTGGAAACTGAAGCTTTCTTT	CASSPVETEAFF
TRBD2	TRBJ2-1	few	TRBV7-9	TGTGCCAGCAGCCCGACTAGCCAGAAAAATTTCTACAATGAGCAGTTCTTC	CASSPTSQKNFYNEQFF
TRBD1	TRBJ2-7	-	TRBV7-9	TGTGCCAGCAGCCGCCAGGACAGGGGCCCGAACGACGAGCAGTACTTC	CASSRQDRGPNDEQYF
TRBD2	TRBJ2-3	few	TRBV20-1	TGCAGAGTGCCCCAGGGGGGGCTAGCGGGGGAGACAGATACGCAGTATTTT	CRVPQGGLAGETDTQYF
-	TRBJ2-4	few	TRBV20-1	TGCAGCGCGCGGGACAGCCTAACCAAAAACATTCAGTACTTC	CSARDSLTKNIQYF
-	TRBJ2-5	many	TRBV5-1	TGCGCCAGCAGCATACCCGGACAAGAGACCCAGTACTTC	CASSIPGQETQYF
-	TRBJ1-2	few	TRBV20-1	TGCAGTGCTAGAGCGACAGGTGGCTTATCTCTCCACTATGGCTACACCTTC	CSARATGGLSLHYGYTF
-	TRBJ1-2	-	TRBV5-6	TGTGCCAGCAGCACTGGACAGTCTAACTATGGCTACACCTTC	CASSTGQSNYGYTF
TRBD1	TRBJ2-7	-	TRBV5-1	TGCGCCAGCAGCGCGTTGACAGGGACCTCCCACGAGCAGTACTTC	CASSALTGTSHEQYF
-	TRBJ2-5	few	TRBV29-1	TGCAGCGCGCAACACACGCGGAAAGAGACCCAGTACTTC	CSAQHTRKETQYF
-	TRBJ1-1	-	TRBV18	TGTGCCAGCTCACCATCCGCCACGGGTGAAGCTTTCTTT	CASSPSATGEAFF
-	TRBJ1-4	-	TRBV6-6	TGTGCCAGCAGTTACTCAGAGAGGGGCGCCGCAAAACTGTTTTTT	CASSYSERGAAKLFF
-	TRBJ2-1	-	TRBV6-2/TRBV6-3	TGTGCCAGCAGTTACTCGCCTTTGGTGGCCGGGACGCGCCACCACAATGAGCAGTTCTTC	CASSYSPLVAGTRHHNEQFF
-	TRBJ1-5	-	TRBV6-2/TRBV6-3	TGTGCCAGCAGTTACCCCCCAGGCAATCAGCCCCAGCATTTT	CASSYPPGNQPQHF